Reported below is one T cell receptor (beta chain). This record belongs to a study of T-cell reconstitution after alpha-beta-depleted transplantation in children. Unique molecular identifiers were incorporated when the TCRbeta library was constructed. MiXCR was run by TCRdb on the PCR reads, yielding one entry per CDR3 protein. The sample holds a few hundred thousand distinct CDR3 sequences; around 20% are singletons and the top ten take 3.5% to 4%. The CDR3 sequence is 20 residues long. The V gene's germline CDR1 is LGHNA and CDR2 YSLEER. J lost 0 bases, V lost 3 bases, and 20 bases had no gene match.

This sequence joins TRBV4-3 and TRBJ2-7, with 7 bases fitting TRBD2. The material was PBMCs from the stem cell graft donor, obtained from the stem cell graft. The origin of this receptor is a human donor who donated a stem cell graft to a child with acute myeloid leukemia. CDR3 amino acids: CASSQTALGLADITSYEQYF. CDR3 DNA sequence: TGCGCCAGCAGCCAGACTGCACTAGGGCTAGCGGATATAACCTCCTACGAGCAGTACTTC.